This T cell receptor beta chain was profiled in a study of blood T cell repertoires in COVID-19. Study summary: In each case, the material was cDNA or gDNA derived from T cells, B-cell-depleted T cells, or PBMCs.

Only in-frame clones appear in the TCRdb table, and some are missing; sequencing was by immunoSEQ multiplex PCR. The sample lists 100,000 to 150,000 clones; approximately 86% were seen once. J lost 1 base, V lost 6 bases, and 4 bases had no gene match. The CDR3 has 13 amino acids. From germline, CDR1 is SQVTM and CDR2 ANQGSEA. Participant reports of clinical history set cohort assignment. Donors in Cohort 3 counted as recovered after two negative PCRs, clearance, or symptom resolution. The clonotype comes from a woman between 45 and 65 years old who had recovered from COVID-19. The gene calls are TRBV29-1 and TRBJ2-7; 9 bases are a match to TRBD2. What was sequenced was PBMCs or T cells enriched from blood (not recorded which). The CDR3 spells CSVDLAGSYEQYF. CDR3 coding DNA: TGCAGCGTAGATCTAGCGGGATCCTACGAGCAGTACTTC.